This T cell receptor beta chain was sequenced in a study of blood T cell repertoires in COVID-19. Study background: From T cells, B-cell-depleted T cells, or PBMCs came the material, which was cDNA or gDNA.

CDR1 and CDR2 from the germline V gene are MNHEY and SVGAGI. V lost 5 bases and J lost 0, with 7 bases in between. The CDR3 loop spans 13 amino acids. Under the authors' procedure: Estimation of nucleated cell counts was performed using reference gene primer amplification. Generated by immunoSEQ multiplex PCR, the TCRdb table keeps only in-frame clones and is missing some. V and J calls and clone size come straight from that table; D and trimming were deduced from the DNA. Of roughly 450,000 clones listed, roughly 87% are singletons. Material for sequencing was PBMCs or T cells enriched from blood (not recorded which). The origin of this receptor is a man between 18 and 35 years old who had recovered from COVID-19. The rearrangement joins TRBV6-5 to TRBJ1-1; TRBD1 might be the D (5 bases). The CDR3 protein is CASSRGVNTEAFF. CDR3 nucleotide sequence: TGTGCCAGCAGTCGGGGGGTGAACACTGAAGCTTTCTTT.